What follows are 31 T cell receptor beta chains derived from one specimen sequenced in a study of T-cell memory formation after mild COVID-19. From the 5' RACE reads, TCRdb called clonotypes with MiXCR, one entry per CDR3 protein. Here the sample spans roughly 100,000 distinct CDR3 sequences, around 12% being singletons. Input material: PBMCs or a T cell subset sorted from them (not recorded which). The receptors shown here come from an adult woman who had mild COVID-19 (a few samples of this study predate the infection). Cell type and time point are not known.

J is TRBJ1-5 and V is TRBV4-1; D is undetermined. V was cut by 4 bases and J by 3 bases, with 13 bases left in between. This CDR3 has 15 residues. CDR1 is MGHRA, CDR2 YSYEKL, per germline. Here the CDR3 DNA reads TGCGCCAGCAGCCCACGCGGAGGGTACAATCAGCCCCAGCATTTT. Protein: CASSPRGGYNQPQHF.

This chain connects TRBV6-5 to TRBJ2-1, with a possible D match to TRBD1 (5 bases). Deletions cut 9 bases from V and 5 bases from J, with 14 bases between. The germline CDR1 and CDR2 sequences are MNHEY and SVGAGI. The CDR3 contains 13 residues. The chain's CDR3 is CASYSGFNNEQFF. CDR3 bases: TGTGCCAGTTACTCAGGGTTTAACAATGAGCAGTTCTTC.

This sequence joins TRBV12-3 or TRBV12-4 and TRBJ1-3; D not certain. The CDR3 is 15 amino acids. Trimming took off 2 bases at V and 1 base at J, with 9 bases between the two ends. The CDR3 sequence: CASSLIRRSGNTIYF. CDR3 bases: TGTGCCAGCAGTTTAATACGCCGATCTGGAAACACCATATATTTT.

Only a few counts were recorded for this clonotype. The chain couples TRBV20-1 to TRBJ2-1; 11 bases are shared with TRBD1. This CDR3 comprises 13 residues. Germline V gene sequence: CDR1 DFQATT, CDR2 SNEGSKA (reference sequence). V lost 5 bases, J lost 9 bases, and 6 bases stayed unmatched. CDR3 sequence (DNA): TGCAGTGCTGGGACAGGGGGATATAGTGAGCAGTTCTTC. It codes for CSAGTGGYSEQFF.

The chain has TRBV6-2 or TRBV6-3 and TRBJ2-7; 8 nucleotides match TRBD1. Looked up from germline, CDR1 is MNHEY and CDR2 is SVGEGT. The CDR3 runs 15 residues. V was clipped by 6 bases and J by 4 bases; unmatched bases: 11. The CDR3 DNA follows: TGTGCCAGCAGCCAAGGACGGACAGGGTTATACGAGCAGTACTTC. Protein sequence: CASSQGRTGLYEQYF.

The V call is TRBV4-1, the J call TRBJ1-1; D ambiguous. Trimming removed 4 bases from V and 0 bases from J, with 6 bases in between. The CDR3 is made up of 13 amino acids. Per the germline V gene, CDR1 is MGHRA and CDR2 is YSYEKL. CDR3 sequence: CASSRSVNTEAFF. In DNA form, the CDR3 reads TGCGCCAGCAGCCGGTCTGTGAACACTGAAGCTTTCTTT.

The J gene is TRBJ2-5, the V gene TRBV29-1; D gene ambiguous. In germline, CDR1 is SQVTM, CDR2 ANQGSEA. This CDR3 region has 8 residues. The germline V and J ends were trimmed by 8 bases and 9 bases, with 7 bases remaining between them. CDR3 bases: TGCAGCTTCGGGCCCCAGTACTTC. Its protein is CSFGPQYF.

This clonotype was found a few times. The J gene is TRBJ1-6, the V gene TRBV7-9, with 9 positions matching TRBD1. The CDR3 has 17 amino acids. The V gene's germline CDR1 is SEHNR and CDR2 FQNEAQ (reference sequence). With V trimmed by 4 bases and J by 0 bases, 4 bases remained unmatched. The CDR3 sequence: CASSSGQGVSYNSPLHF. The CDR3 DNA is TGTGCCAGCAGCTCGGGACAGGGAGTCTCCTATAATTCACCCCTCCACTTT.

This clonotype has more than one count but fewer than ten. The chain uses TRBV20-1 and TRBJ1-5; no firm D call. CDR3 length: 14 residues. Germline values: CDR1 DFQATT, CDR2 SNEGSKA (reference sequence). Trimming pared 0 bases from V and 0 bases from J, leaving 6 bases between. The CDR3 nucleotides are TGCAGTGCTAGAGATCGAAGTAGCAATCAGCCCCAGCATTTT. Amino acid sequence: CSARDRSSNQPQHF.

This clonotype was seen a few times. The J gene is TRBJ2-1, the V gene TRBV6-6; no clear D. Trimming cost V 4 bases and J 8 bases, with 6 bases left between them. This CDR3 is built from 11 residues. CDR1 is MNHNY and CDR2 is SVGAGI in the germline V gene (reference sequence). CDR3 region: CASSSWDEQFF. CDR3 DNA: TGTGCCAGCAGTTCCTGGGATGAGCAGTTCTTC.

The chain couples TRBV6-2 or TRBV6-3 to TRBJ2-7; TRBD1 might be the D (6 bases). This CDR3 region has 15 residues. Trimming left V 2 bases short and J 3 bases short, with 14 bases between. CDR1 is MNHEY and CDR2 is SVGEGT in the germline V gene. The CDR3 DNA sequence: TGTGCCAGCAGTTACCTGGGGGCTGTCCACTACGAGCAGTACTTC. As protein: CASSYLGAVHYEQYF.

The chain joins TRBV25-1 to TRBJ1-3; tentative D call: TRBD1 (6 bases). The germline V gene has CDR1 MGHDK and CDR2 SYGVNS. V was cut by 3 bases and J by 0 bases, with 18 bases left in between. The CDR3 is made up of 18 amino acids. The DNA for the CDR3 is TGTGCCAGCAGTGATCGGAACAGGGTCGGACTCTCTGGAAACACCATATATTTT. This encodes CASSDRNRVGLSGNTIYF.

V is TRBV7-7 and J is TRBJ2-5; D is ambiguous. This CDR3 spans 13 amino acids. Trimming stripped 3 bases from V and 5 bases from J, with 10 bases between. The V gene's germline CDR1 is SSHAT and CDR2 FNYEAQ (reference sequence). The CDR3 DNA follows: TGTGCCAGCAGCTTGAATGTGGGGGAGACCCAGTACTTC. Protein: CASSLNVGETQYF.

This clonotype was detected only a few times. The chain's CDR3 is CASSLGTGLNYEQYF. The DNA of the CDR3 is TGTGCCAGCAGCTTAGGTACAGGGCTTAATTACGAGCAGTACTTC. The J gene is TRBJ2-7, the V gene TRBV13; D might be TRBD1 (6 bases). The CDR3 has 15 residues. Per the germline V gene, CDR1 is PRHDT and CDR2 is FYEKMQ (reference sequence). The V and J ends lost 0 bases and 4 bases respectively, with 13 bases between them.

This clonotype turned up a few times. The chain has TRBV27 and TRBJ2-7; D is uncertain. The V gene lost 5 bases and the J gene lost 1 base, with 9 bases spanning the gap. Germline CDR1 MNHEY, CDR2 SMNVEV (reference sequence). The CDR3 contains 13 residues. The CDR3: CASSHDGSYEQYF. Written as DNA, the CDR3 is TGTGCCAGCAGTCATGACGGATCCTACGAGCAGTACTTC.

This chain connects TRBV6-4 to TRBJ2-1; TRBD1 is a possible D gene (6 bases). V gave up 3 bases and J gave up 5 bases, with 14 bases separating them. From germline, CDR1 is MRHNA and CDR2 SNTAGT. CDR3 length: 15 residues. CDR3 DNA sequence: TGTGCCAGCAGTGAATGGGCAGGGGAAAACAATGAGCAGTTCTTC. Protein product: CASSEWAGENNEQFF.

This clonotype occurred a few times. V gene TRBV6-2 or TRBV6-3 combines with J gene TRBJ1-2; D is unresolved. V gave up 6 bases and J gave up 6 bases, with 14 bases separating them. CDR1 MNHEY and CDR2 SVGEGT come from the germline V gene. The CDR3 totals 13 residues. CDR3 protein: CASSPGNGDGYTF. Here the CDR3 DNA reads TGTGCCAGCAGCCCGGGGAACGGGGATGGCTACACCTTC.

This clonotype was found a few times. The chain is built from TRBV7-9 and TRBJ2-3; 7 positions agree with TRBD2. The CDR3 runs 15 residues. The germline gives CDR1 SEHNR, CDR2 FQNEAQ (reference sequence). V shed 4 bases and J 0 bases; nucleotides not matched to a gene: 4. The CDR3 is CASSSAGSSTDTQYF. The CDR3 nucleotides are TGTGCCAGCAGCTCAGCGGGGTCTAGCACAGATACGCAGTATTTT.

This chain links TRBV5-1 with TRBJ1-1; 7 bases fit TRBD1. This CDR3 is built from 13 residues. V shed 0 bases and J 4 bases; nucleotides not matched to a gene: 0. In germline, CDR1 is SGHRS, CDR2 YFSETQ. The CDR3 coding sequence is TGCGCCAGCAGCTTGGAGGGGGCCACTGAAGCTTTCTTT. Its protein product is CASSLEGATEAFF. The whole variable domain, remainder taken from reference TRBV5-1 and TRBJ1-1, is KAGVTQTPRYLIKTRGQQVTLSCSPISGHRSVSWYQQTPGQGLQFLFEYFSETQRNKGNFPGRFSGRQFSNSRSEMNVSTLELGDSALYLCASSLEGATEAFFGQGTRLTVV.

This clonotype has a count of ten or more. The chain couples TRBV6-5 to TRBJ2-3; D is possibly TRBD2 (5 bases). The CDR3 consists of 15 residues. The germline CDR1 and CDR2 sequences are MNHEY and SVGAGI. V gave up 2 bases and J gave up 1 base, with 10 bases separating them. CDR3 protein: CASSYRTGGTDTQYF. CDR3 DNA sequence: TGTGCCAGCAGTTACAGGACTGGGGGCACAGATACGCAGTATTTT.

Only a few counts were recorded for this clonotype. This sequence joins TRBV5-1 and TRBJ1-1; no reliable D call. CDR1 and CDR2 (germline): SGHRS, YFSETQ. The CDR3 covers 15 residues. Trimming removed 5 bases at V and 3 bases at J, with 17 bases between. CDR3 sequence (DNA): TGCGCCAGCAGTTTTCTCGCCGGGAGGGACACTGAAGCTTTCTTT. It yields the protein CASSFLAGRDTEAFF.

This clonotype was observed a handful of times. V usage is TRBV20-1 and J usage is TRBJ2-1, with TRBD1 as a possible D gene (6 bases). The germline gives CDR1 DFQATT, CDR2 SNEGSKA (reference sequence). V was clipped by 4 bases and J by 7 bases, with 14 bases between them. The CDR3 consists of 13 residues. CDR3 in DNA: TGCAGTGCTAATACAGGGTTGGGGAATGAGCAGTTCTTC. It translates to CSANTGLGNEQFF.

This clonotype turned up a few times. This chain connects TRBV7-9 to TRBJ2-7; the D is unclear. V was clipped by 3 bases and J by 1 base, with 4 bases between them. The germline V gene has CDR1 SEHNR and CDR2 FQNEAQ (reference sequence). The CDR3 loop spans 12 amino acids. The CDR3 loop is CASSFESYEQYF. The DNA for the CDR3 is TGTGCCAGCAGCTTCGAGTCCTACGAGCAGTACTTC. Based on the CDR3 plus reference TRBV7-9 and TRBJ2-7, the full variable domain is DTGVSQNPRHKITKRGQNVTFRCDPISEHNRLYWYRQTLGQGPEFLTYFQNEAQLEKSRLLSDRFSAERPKGSFSTLEIQRTEQGDSAMYLCASSFESYEQYFGPGTRLTVT.

This clonotype showed up many times. The chain links TRBV20-1 to TRBJ2-7, with 10 nucleotides matching TRBD1. CDR1 and CDR2 from the germline V gene are DFQATT and SNEGSKA (reference sequence). The trim removed 3 bases at V and 4 bases at J, leaving 6 bases unmatched. The CDR3 is 14 amino acids. The CDR3 is CSARPGQGIYEQYF. The CDR3 coding sequence is TGCAGTGCTAGGCCGGGACAGGGGATTTACGAGCAGTACTTC.

This clonotype was counted a few times. V is TRBV6-1 and J is TRBJ1-4; TRBD1 is a possible D gene (6 bases). V was pared by 5 bases and J by 6 bases, with 16 bases between. CDR1 MNHNS and CDR2 SASEGT come from the germline V gene. This CDR3 has 15 residues. The CDR3 DNA reads as TGTGCCAGCAGTCATTCAGGGGTGGAGGATGAAAAACTGTTTTTT. Its protein is CASSHSGVEDEKLFF.

This clonotype has just a few counts. At one boundary the junction diverges from the germline segment, which might be a read error. The chain employs TRBV12-3 or TRBV12-4 and TRBJ2-1, with 12 bases fitting TRBD2. This CDR3 has 17 residues. CDR3: CASSPGLAGSSDNEQFF. CDR3 coding DNA: TGTGCCAGCAGTCCCGGACTAGCGGGGAGCTCCGACAATGAGCAGTTCTTC.

This clonotype has only a few counts. DNA of the CDR3: TGTGCCTGGAGTGTTTTCCCTGGTAGGGAGCTGTTTTTT. Its protein is CAWSVFPGRELFF. V is TRBV30 and J is TRBJ2-2; D remains unclear. The length of the CDR3 is 13 residues. Germline V CDR1 and CDR2: GTSNPN, SVGIG (reference sequence). The V and J ends lost 0 bases and 9 bases respectively, with 11 bases between them.

This chain joins TRBV7-2 and TRBJ2-1; D not certain. Trimming took off 4 bases at V and 5 bases at J, with 12 bases between the two ends. Germline CDR1 is SGHTA and CDR2 is FQGNSA. CDR3 length: 14 residues. CDR3 bases: TGTGCCAGCAGCTCTACCCTCCTCGACAATGAGCAGTTCTTC. It is translated as CASSSTLLDNEQFF.

The chain carries TRBV7-9 and TRBJ1-5, with 8 nucleotides matching TRBD1. V was pared by 1 base and J by 0 bases, with 5 bases of the junction left unmatched. The CDR3 length is 17 residues. Germline V gene lookup returns CDR1 SEHNR and CDR2 FQNEAQ (reference sequence). The CDR3 DNA follows: TGTGCCAGCAGCTTAGACCCAGGGGGCTATAGCAATCAGCCCCAGCATTTT. Its protein product is CASSLDPGGYSNQPQHF.

The CDR3 sequence: CASSLSWAGVNTEAFF. DNA of the CDR3: TGTGCCAGCAGTTTATCGTGGGCGGGGGTAAACACTGAAGCTTTCTTT. The rearrangement uses TRBV27 and TRBJ1-1; TRBD1 might be the D (5 bases). The CDR3 length is 16 residues. V lost 0 bases and J lost 2, with 13 bases in between. Germline values: CDR1 MNHEY, CDR2 SMNVEV (reference sequence).

This chain connects TRBV4-1 to TRBJ2-7; 11 bases match TRBD1. Germline values: CDR1 MGHRA, CDR2 YSYEKL. Trimming removed 4 bases from V and 2 bases from J; junction bases left unmatched: 4. CDR3 length: 15 residues. The CDR3 region has the DNA TGCGCCAGCAGCCCCGGGACAGGGGGGACCTACGAGCAGTACTTC. It codes for CASSPGTGGTYEQYF.